This TCR beta chain emerged from a study of OX40 agonist ivuxolimab in advanced cancers. Clones were sequenced by immunoSEQ multiplex PCR, and TCRdb holds only the in-frame ones, with some missing. The top ten hold around 0.39% of the sample, which has 77,000 or so clones, over 85% seen once. The receptor comes from an adult with an advanced solid tumor such as melanoma, head and neck, liver or kidney cancer. The sample here was CD4+ or CD8+ T cells sorted from blood, taken in a trial of the OX40 agonist ivuxolimab.

CDR3 coding DNA: TGTGCCAGCAGCTCAGGGGCCACTGAAGCTTTCTTT. This sequence encodes CASSSGATEAFF. This rearrangement joins TRBV28 to TRBJ1-1; D is perhaps TRBD1 (6 bases). V was pared by 6 bases and J by 4 bases, with 9 bases between. The CDR3 consists of 12 residues. CDR1 and CDR2 (germline): MDHEN, SYDVKM.